This T cell receptor (beta chain) is from a study of identical twins. A few counts support this clonotype. V lost 5 bases, J lost 6 bases, and 15 bases stayed unmatched. The CDR3 length is 18 residues. TCRdb reprocessed the 5' RACE reads with MiXCR, giving one entry per CDR3 protein. This table has 300,000 to 350,000 distinct CDR3 sequences, approximately 13% appearing once. These records were also assigned to another study, of yellow fever vaccine responses in identical twins.

This sequence joins TRBV12-3 or TRBV12-4 and TRBJ2-1; 11 nucleotides line up with TRBD2. This clonotype was obtained from a woman under 30 in good health. Sample: CD8+ T cells sorted from blood. As DNA, the CDR3 is TGTGCCAGCAGTCCCCTTGCTAGCGGGGGGCCAAAAGGCAATGAGCAGTTCTTC. This gives the protein CASSPLASGGPKGNEQFF.